Sequencing of this TCR beta chain was carried out in a study of tumor-infiltrating lymphocytes in primary liver carcinoma. Study context: Sample counts of productive TCRbeta reads spanned roughly 3.65 to 8 million; these counts were similar across tissue types.

The study co-extracted DNA and RNA from 20-30 mg of unsorted bulk tissue. The authors sampled five separate regions per tumor. Trimming stripped 3 bases from V and 4 bases from J, with 15 bases between. Germline V gene data show CDR1 as SQVTM and CDR2 as ANQGSEA. This CDR3 spans 14 amino acids. This clonotype was detected only once. A single base separates this from a much larger clone, so it may be a read error. A primer matching the constant region was used to make TCR beta cDNA from 450 to 500 ng of total RNA. Employing slightly modified ARM-PCR, three nested multiplex PCR rounds were run, and these gave rise to the TCR beta libraries. TRBV1-TRBV30 forward and Cbeta reverse primers drove the first two roughly 10-cycle rounds. Using its own MiXCR run on the multiplex PCR reads, TCRdb lists one record per CDR3 protein. The table shows approximately 100,000 distinct CDR3 sequences, with about 70% occurring only once.

The specimen was liver tumor tissue from sampling region 2. The subset denotes: tumor region T2, inferior pole. V and J are TRBV29-1 and TRBJ1-2; no clear D. The sequence was collected from a woman aged 55-69 years with primary liver carcinoma and hepatitis B virus infection. Here the CDR3 reads CSVDIVVRGYGYTF. The CDR3 DNA follows: TGCAGCGTTGATATCGTGGTCCGAGGCTATGGCTACACCTTC.